Listed here are 5 T cell receptor beta chains from one sample, sequenced in a study of type 1 regulatory T cells. In TCRdb, the reads were re-called with MiXCR into one record per CDR3 protein. The data show 55,000 to 65,000 distinct CDR3 sequences, around 62% seen once. These receptors' antigens are unknown. Sequencing used cultured non-Tr1 T cells, either the whole culture or a sorted T cell fraction (not recorded which). Receptor source: a human donor in good health.

The chain joins TRBV25-1 to TRBJ2-1, with 13 bases identical to TRBD2. Germline loops: CDR1 MGHDK, CDR2 SYGVNS. J was trimmed by 9 bases and V by 2 bases; bases with no gene match: 4. The length of the CDR3 is 15 residues. Here the CDR3 reads CASSEGLAGVGEQFF. The CDR3 DNA reads as TGTGCCAGCAGTGAAGGACTAGCGGGAGTAGGTGAGCAGTTCTTC.

The rearrangement uses TRBV20-1 and TRBJ2-3, with D perhaps matching TRBD2 (6 bases). CDR1 is DFQATT and CDR2 is SNEGSKA in the germline V gene (reference sequence). CDR3 length equals 12 residues. V was shortened by 5 bases and J by 2 bases, with 8 bases between the two germline ends. CDR3 sequence: CSASGATDTQYF. The CDR3 DNA is TGCAGTGCTTCGGGAGCCACAGATACGCAGTATTTT.

CDR3 in amino acids: CSVEREPTYNEQFF. The CDR3 DNA sequence: TGCAGCGTTGAGCGGGAGCCCACCTACAATGAGCAGTTCTTC. This chain links TRBV29-1 with TRBJ2-1, with 7 bases lining up with TRBD2. This CDR3 has 14 residues. The germline V gene encodes CDR1 SQVTM and CDR2 ANQGSEA. With V trimmed by 3 bases and J by 2 bases, 4 bases remained unmatched.

The chain is built from TRBV15 and TRBJ1-1; no firm D call. This CDR3 contains 13 residues. Germline CDR1 and CDR2: LNHNV and YYDKDF (reference sequence). V was trimmed by 5 bases and J by 0 bases, leaving 7 bases between them. As DNA, the CDR3 is TGTGCCACCAGCGGATCAGTGAACACTGAAGCTTTCTTT. Protein sequence: CATSGSVNTEAFF.

This rearrangement joins TRBV3-1 to TRBJ2-1, with 10 nucleotides matching TRBD1. V shed 5 bases and J 7 bases; nucleotides not matched to a gene: 11. Germline V CDR1 and CDR2: LGHDT, YNNKEL (reference sequence). The CDR3 spans 16 residues. The CDR3 protein is CASSASAGQGINEQFF. CDR3 bases: TGTGCCAGCAGCGCGTCAGCGGGACAGGGGATAAATGAGCAGTTCTTC.